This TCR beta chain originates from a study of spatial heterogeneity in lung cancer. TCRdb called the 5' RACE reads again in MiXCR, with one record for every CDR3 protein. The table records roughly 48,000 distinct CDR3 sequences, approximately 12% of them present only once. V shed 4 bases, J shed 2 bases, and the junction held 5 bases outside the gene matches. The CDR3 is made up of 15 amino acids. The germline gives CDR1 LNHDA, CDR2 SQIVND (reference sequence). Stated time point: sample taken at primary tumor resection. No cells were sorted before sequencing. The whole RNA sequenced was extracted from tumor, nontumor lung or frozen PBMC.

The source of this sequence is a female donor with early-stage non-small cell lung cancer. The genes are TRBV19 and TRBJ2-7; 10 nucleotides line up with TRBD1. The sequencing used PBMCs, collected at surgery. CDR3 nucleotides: TGTGCCAGTAGTACCCCCGGGACAGGGGCCTACGAGCAGTACTTC. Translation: CASSTPGTGAYEQYF.